This T cell receptor (beta chain) was recorded in a study of CD8 T cells in ankylosing spondylitis. Study results and caveats: Disease-linked clones were reportedly significantly enriched in matched ankylosing spondylitis synovial fluid. Characteristic of ankylosing spondylitis blood, it appeared, was a TCR beta motif comprising about 8 highly homologous variants. In peripheral blood, disease-linked CD8+ clones occurred at relatively low frequencies.

Via MiXCR, TCRdb re-called the 5' RACE reads, giving one row per CDR3 protein. Of under 200,000 distinct CDR3 sequences in the sample, about an eighth were seen once. With 3 bases removed from V and 2 bases from J, the gap between germline ends came to 11 bases. The CDR3 has 15 residues. This clonotype was detected many times. Its specificity is not known. The sequenced material came from blood, either unsorted or a sorted T cell fraction (not recorded which). The genes are TRBV12-3 or TRBV12-4 and TRBJ1-3; D unclear. The sequence derives from a female donor with ankylosing spondylitis or in good health (not recorded which). The CDR3 DNA follows: TGTGCCAGCAGTTTTGGCCGGCAGACTGGAAACACCATATATTTT. Protein sequence: CASSFGRQTGNTIYF.